This TCR beta chain originates from a study of T cell responses to AZD1222 COVID-19 vaccine. Study-wide context: Pooled samples include second doses given at about 4 or 12 weeks.

General study findings and limits: When two AZD1222 doses had been given, Spike-specific TCR breadth and depth rose. Donors were chiefly white British, with a greater number of females, and clonal diversity was perhaps underestimated. Mapped onto spike, vaccine-associated CD4 TCRs spanned it and were dominant at 160-218 and 743-854.

Only in-frame clones appear in the TCRdb table, and some are missing; sequencing was by immunoSEQ multiplex PCR. The data show roughly 120,000 clones, with 85% to 90% seen just once and 3% to 4% held by the top ten. Notes on this clone: Its antigen is currently unknown.

V shed 0 bases and J shed 0 bases, with 9 bases lying between them. The CDR3 runs to 15 residues. In germline, CDR1 is SGHRS, CDR2 YFSETQ. The clonotype originates from an adult in good health. This material consisted of peripheral blood, taken on day 0 of AZD1222 vaccination. The chain combines TRBV5-1 with TRBJ1-1; D remains ambiguous. The CDR3 sequence: CASSLAGGMNTEAFF. In DNA form, the CDR3 reads TGCGCCAGCAGCTTGGCCGGCGGTATGAACACTGAAGCTTTCTTT.